Each of the 24 T cell receptor beta chains below was sequenced from the same sample in a study of beta chain features in type 1 diabetes. Expressed TCRB transcripts were sequenced after all isolated RNA was converted to cDNA. Clones were read by immunoSEQ multiplex PCR, and TCRdb kept only the in-frame ones, dropping some. The sample consists of hundreds of thousands of clones, 55% to 70% of them appearing once. The sequenced material came from naive CD4+ T cells from blood. These TCRs come from a man aged 30 to 39 in good health.

Regarding this clone: Other DNA sequences in the sample encode the same CDR3. This sequence joins TRBV29-1 and TRBJ2-3, with no clear D. V shed 4 bases and J shed 2 bases, with 10 bases lying between them. Germline CDR1 SQVTM, CDR2 ANQGSEA. The CDR3 covers 13 residues. Here the CDR3 reads CSVVGRNTDTQYF. The CDR3 region has the DNA TGCAGCGTTGTCGGCAGGAACACAGATACGCAGTATTTT.

The chain combines TRBV30 with TRBJ1-1; D not certain. Trimming shortened V by 2 bases and J by 8 bases, and 15 bases separated the two germline ends. This CDR3 is 13 amino acids long. Germline CDR1 is GTSNPN and CDR2 is SVGIG (reference sequence). CDR3 amino acids: CAWSPRHLAEAFF. The DNA for the CDR3 is TGTGCCTGGAGTCCCCGCCATTTGGCGGAAGCTTTCTTT. Combining the CDR3 with reference TRBV30 and TRBJ1-1 gives the whole variable domain SQTIHQWPATLVQPVGSPLSLECTVEGTSNPNLYWYRQAAGRGLQLLFYSVGIGQISSEVPQNLSASRPQDRQFILSSKKLLLSDSGFYLCAWSPRHLAEAFFGQGTRLTVV.

This clone has just a few counts. V gene TRBV30 combines with J gene TRBJ2-2; no reliable D call. Trimming stripped 4 bases from V and 4 bases from J, with 13 bases between. The CDR3 loop spans 14 amino acids. From germline, CDR1 is GTSNPN and CDR2 SVGIG (reference sequence). Written as DNA, the CDR3 is TGTGCCTGGAAAGTGGGCCTAACCACCGGGGAGCTGTTTTTT. It translates to CAWKVGLTTGELFF.

This clone was counted between two and nine times. The chain joins TRBV7-8 to TRBJ2-7; no clear D gene. Germline loops: CDR1 SGHVS, CDR2 FQNEAQ. The CDR3 has 14 amino acids. Trimming took off 1 base at V and 1 base at J, with 8 bases between the two ends. For the CDR3, the DNA is TGTGCCAGCAGCTTAGGGAAGGGATCCTACGAGCAGTACTTC. Translation: CASSLGKGSYEQYF.

The chain couples TRBV5-1 to TRBJ1-2; D is undetermined. This CDR3 has 13 residues. Deletions cut 0 bases from V and 8 bases from J, with 11 bases between. Germline V lookup: CDR1 SGHRS, CDR2 YFSETQ. The CDR3 nucleotides read TGCGCCAGCAGCTTGGAGGATGCTCGCGGCTACACCTTC. Its translation is CASSLEDARGYTF.

This chain connects TRBV11-2 to TRBJ2-7; the match to TRBD2 covers 13 bases. The CDR3 sequence is 15 residues long. The germline V gene encodes CDR1 SGHAT and CDR2 FQNNGV. V lost 4 bases to trimming and J lost 7 bases; unmatched junction nucleotides: 7. This CDR3 is CASSSDGLAGEEQYF. The CDR3 bases are TGTGCCAGCAGCTCTGACGGACTAGCGGGAGAAGAGCAGTACTTC.

The gene calls are TRBV7-2 and TRBJ2-7, with 8 positions matching TRBD1. There are 16 residues in the CDR3. Unmatched junction bases numbered 9, after V lost 1 base and J lost 4 bases. Per the germline V gene, CDR1 is SGHTA and CDR2 is FQGNSA. DNA for the CDR3: TGTGCCAGCAGCTTAGTAGGCGGACAGGGATTATACGAGCAGTACTTC. Amino acids: CASSLVGGQGLYEQYF.

The V gene is TRBV29-1, the J gene TRBJ1-5, with 8 positions matching TRBD1. Germline CDR1 and CDR2: SQVTM and ANQGSEA. CDR3 length: 13 amino acids. After removal of 2 bases from V and 7 bases from J, the junction contained 4 bases not matched to a gene. CDR3 residues: CSVETAGGQPQHF. The CDR3 bases are TGCAGCGTTGAAACGGCAGGGGGCCAGCCCCAGCATTTT.

V is TRBV2 and J is TRBJ2-1; D remains unclear. This CDR3 is built from 10 residues. CDR1 and CDR2 from the germline V gene are SNHLY and FYNNEI. Trimming took 6 bases from V and 4 from J, leaving 1 base between them. This CDR3 is CASRYNEQFF. The DNA for the CDR3 is TGTGCCAGCAGGTACAATGAGCAGTTCTTC.

This clone has a single count. The chain links TRBV27 to TRBJ1-5; D remains unclear. Deletions cut 2 bases from V and 4 bases from J, with 6 bases between. From germline, CDR1 is MNHEY and CDR2 SMNVEV (reference sequence). CDR3 length: 13 residues. The CDR3 spells CASSLRWNQPQHF. CDR3 nucleotides: TGTGCCAGCAGTTTACGCTGGAATCAGCCCCAGCATTTT.

The genes are TRBV30 and TRBJ1-6; TRBD1 matches at 9 bases. Germline-derived CDR1 and CDR2 are GTSNPN and SVGIG (reference sequence). The CDR3 sequence is 14 residues long. The junction had 4 bases not matched to a gene; V was cut back by 4 bases and J by 6 bases. The CDR3, as DNA: TGTGCCTGGACTTACAGGGGGCTTAATTCACCCCTCCACTTT. It specifies CAWTYRGLNSPLHF.

This chain connects TRBV10-3 to TRBJ2-5; D is undetermined. The V gene's germline CDR1 is ENHRY and CDR2 SYGVKD. CDR3 length: 15 residues. Trimming shortened V by 0 bases and J by 5 bases, and 13 bases separated the two germline ends. The CDR3 protein is CAISESTGLRETQYF. The CDR3 region has the DNA TGTGCCATCAGTGAGTCGACTGGGTTGCGGGAGACCCAGTACTTC.

This clone showed up just a few times. The J gene is TRBJ2-5, the V gene TRBV5-4; a possible D gene is TRBD2 (6 bases). CDR1 is SGHNT and CDR2 is YYREEE in the germline V gene (reference sequence). CDR3 length equals 15 residues. V was trimmed by 5 bases and J by 5 bases, leaving 19 bases between them. The chain's CDR3 is CASRYGGLPRETQYF. DNA for the CDR3: TGTGCCAGCAGATACGGGGGACTTCCCCGGGAGACCCAGTACTTC. The whole variable domain, remainder taken from reference TRBV5-4 and TRBJ2-5, is ETGVTQSPTHLIKTRGQQVTLRCSSQSGHNTVSWYQQALGQGPQFIFQYYREEENGRGNFPPRFSGLQFPNYSSELNVNALELDDSALYLCASRYGGLPRETQYFGPGTRLLVL.

The chain has TRBV30 and TRBJ1-3; D uncertain. The ends were cut back, 1 base at V and 2 bases at J, with 6 bases in the middle. Germline V gives CDR1 GTSNPN, CDR2 SVGIG (reference sequence). The CDR3 has 13 residues. CDR3 loop: CAWSGGTGNTIYF. CDR3 DNA: TGTGCCTGGAGTGGAGGGACTGGAAACACCATATATTTT. Based on the CDR3 plus reference TRBV30 and TRBJ1-3, the full variable domain is SQTIHQWPATLVQPVGSPLSLECTVEGTSNPNLYWYRQAAGRGLQLLFYSVGIGQISSEVPQNLSASRPQDRQFILSSKKLLLSDSGFYLCAWSGGTGNTIYFGEGSWLTVV.

The table lists this clone with a few counts. V usage is TRBV21-1 and J usage is TRBJ2-7; the table's D call, TRBD1, has no DNA check behind it. TRBV21-1 is a recognized pseudogene. The CDR3 has 14 amino acids. This CDR3 reads CASRCRQGMIEQYF. As DNA, the CDR3 is TGTGCCAGCAGGTGTCGGCAGGGGATGATCGAGCAGTACTTC.

This sequence joins TRBV7-9 and TRBJ2-5; 8 bases are a match to TRBD2. The CDR3 is 14 residues long. Per the germline V gene, CDR1 is SEHNR and CDR2 is FQNEAQ (reference sequence). With V trimmed by 5 bases and J by 3 bases, 5 bases remained unmatched. CDR3 in amino acids: CASSPTSGKETQYF. CDR3 bases: TGTGCCAGCAGCCCTACTAGCGGTAAAGAGACCCAGTACTTC.

The chain links TRBV30 to TRBJ1-2; D not resolved. The germline V gene encodes CDR1 GTSNPN and CDR2 SVGIG (reference sequence). Trimming cost V 2 bases and J 9 bases, with 7 bases left between them. The CDR3 has 10 amino acids. The CDR3 nucleotides are TGTGCCTGGAGTCCTTCGCGCTACACCTTC. Translated: CAWSPSRYTF.

The gene calls are TRBV15 and TRBJ2-7; tentative D call: TRBD1 (8 bases). This CDR3 spans 17 amino acids. Germline CDR1 reads LNHNV; CDR2 reads YYDKDF (reference sequence). Trimming removed 1 base from V and 4 bases from J, with 20 bases in between. The CDR3 coding sequence is TGTGCCACCAGCAGAGCGCTGTCGGACAGGGAGGGGTACGAGCAGTACTTC. Translation gives CATSRALSDREGYEQYF.

J is TRBJ1-1 and V is TRBV6-5, with a tentative D call TRBD1 (5 bases). There are 12 residues in the CDR3. The V and J ends lost 5 bases and 8 bases respectively, with 12 bases between them. Germline assignment: CDR1 MNHEY and CDR2 SVGAGI. CDR3 in amino acids: CASSPTAAEAFF. CDR3 DNA: TGTGCCAGCAGTCCGACAGCTGCCGAAGCTTTCTTT.

V usage is TRBV29-1 and J usage is TRBJ2-7; 7 bases are a match to TRBD1. The ends lost 2 bases at V and 2 bases at J; junction bases unmatched: 9. Germline V CDR1 and CDR2: SQVTM, ANQGSEA. The CDR3 spans 15 residues. The CDR3 loop reads CSVELEQGTAYEQYF. The CDR3 DNA is TGCAGCGTTGAATTAGAACAGGGGACGGCCTACGAGCAGTACTTC.

J is TRBJ2-7 and V is TRBV5-4; no definite D call. In germline, CDR1 is SGHNT, CDR2 YYREEE (reference sequence). Trimming cost V 0 bases and J 6 bases, with 16 bases left between them. This CDR3 comprises 15 residues. The DNA for the CDR3 is TGTGCCAGCAGCTTGGGTGAGGAACCGGTGGCCGAGCAGTACTTC. Protein product: CASSLGEEPVAEQYF.

V usage is TRBV4-3 and J usage is TRBJ1-2; 8 bases are a match to TRBD1. The length of the CDR3 is 13 residues. Germline V gene data show CDR1 as LGHNA and CDR2 as YSLEER. Germline trimming cut 4 bases from V and 6 bases from J; bases unmatched to any gene: 4. The CDR3 DNA reads as TGCGCCAGCAGCCTCGGACAGGGCGATGGCTACACCTTC. It yields the protein CASSLGQGDGYTF.

This chain uses TRBV5-6 with TRBJ2-2; TRBD1 or TRBD2 may be the D gene (5 bases each). Trimming removed 4 bases at V and 2 bases at J, with 9 bases between. This CDR3 comprises 14 residues. From germline, CDR1 is SGHDT and CDR2 YYEEEE. The DNA for the CDR3 is TGTGCCAGCAGCCGGGGCCGTAACACCGGGGAGCTGTTTTTT. Residues: CASSRGRNTGELFF. The variable domain in full, with the rest retrieved from reference TRBV5-6 and TRBJ2-2, is DAGVTQSPTHLIKTRGQQVTLRCSPKSGHDTVSWYQQALGQGPQFIFQYYEEEERQRGNFPDRFSGHQFPNYSSELNVNALLLGDSALYLCASSRGRNTGELFFGEGSRLTVL.

The CDR3 region is CSTIYTEAFF. The CDR3, as DNA: TGCAGTACTATTTACACTGAAGCTTTCTTT. The V call is TRBV20-1, the J call TRBJ1-1; no reliable D call. This CDR3 has 10 amino acids. The V end lost 8 bases, the J end lost 3 bases, and 7 bases lay between the germline ends. Germline V gene data show CDR1 as DFQATT and CDR2 as SNEGSKA (reference sequence).